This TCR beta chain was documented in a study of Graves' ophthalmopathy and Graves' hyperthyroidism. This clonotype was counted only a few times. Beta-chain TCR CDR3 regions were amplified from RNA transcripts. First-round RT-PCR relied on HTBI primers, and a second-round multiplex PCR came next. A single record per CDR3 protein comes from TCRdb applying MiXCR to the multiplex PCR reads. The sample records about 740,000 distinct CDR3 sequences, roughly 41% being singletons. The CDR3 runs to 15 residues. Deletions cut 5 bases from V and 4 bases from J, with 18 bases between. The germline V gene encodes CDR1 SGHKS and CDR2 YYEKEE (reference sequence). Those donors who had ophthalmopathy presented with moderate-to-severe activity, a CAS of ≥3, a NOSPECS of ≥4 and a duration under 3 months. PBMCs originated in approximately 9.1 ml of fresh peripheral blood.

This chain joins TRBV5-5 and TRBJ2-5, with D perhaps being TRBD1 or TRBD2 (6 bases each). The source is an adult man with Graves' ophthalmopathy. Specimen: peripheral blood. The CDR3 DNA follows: TGTGCCAGCAGTTTAGGCGGGACAACGGCAGAGACCCAGTACTTC. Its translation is CASSLGGTTAETQYF.